These 15 T cell receptor beta chains share one sample of origin, sequenced in a study of control samples from healthy donors and cancer patients. The protocol was immunoSEQ multiplex PCR, while the TCRdb copy is restricted to in-frame clones and leaves out a portion. The table records roughly 120,000 clones, more than 75% of them present only once. Input material: blood. The receptors were sampled from a man aged 30 to 45 in good health.

The chain has TRBV18 and TRBJ1-5, with D possibly being TRBD1 (5 bases). Trimming removed 4 bases from V and 2 bases from J, with 9 bases in between. The CDR3 loop spans 14 amino acids. Germline CDR1 is KGHSH and CDR2 is LQKENI. In DNA form, the CDR3 reads TGTGCCAGCTCACAGGAGACAGGCAATCAGCCCCAGCATTTT. The encoded protein is CASSQETGNQPQHF.

The V gene is TRBV27, the J gene TRBJ2-3; D is possibly TRBD1 (6 bases). This CDR3 spans 13 amino acids. Germline V gene data show CDR1 as MNHEY and CDR2 as SMNVEV (reference sequence). V was pared by 2 bases and J by 3 bases, with 6 bases between. The CDR3 spells CASSLDRTDTQYF. The CDR3 region has the DNA TGTGCCAGCAGTTTAGACAGGACAGATACGCAGTATTTT.

Only a few counts were recorded for this clone. CDR3 nucleotide sequence: TGCGCCAGCCACCACAGGGGGACCGGGGAGCTGTTTTTT. This translates into CASHHRGTGELFF. V is TRBV5-1 and J is TRBJ2-2; 8 bases map to TRBD1. Germline-derived CDR1 and CDR2 are SGHRS and YFSETQ. The CDR3 is made up of 13 amino acids. Germline trimming cut 7 bases from V and 5 bases from J; bases unmatched to any gene: 4.

The chain carries TRBV7-9 and TRBJ1-1, with D possibly TRBD1 on 6 matching bases. In germline, CDR1 is SEHNR, CDR2 FQNEAQ (reference sequence). The CDR3 spans 14 residues. V lost 5 bases, J lost 2 bases, and 12 bases lay in between. CDR3 in amino acids: CASSTGTSNTEAFF. CDR3 DNA sequence: TGTGCCAGCAGCACTGGGACATCCAACACTGAAGCTTTCTTT. Together with reference TRBV7-9 and TRBJ1-1, the CDR3 gives the full variable domain: DTGVSQNPRHKITKRGQNVTFRCDPISEHNRLYWYRQTLGQGPEFLTYFQNEAQLEKSRLLSDRFSAERPKGSFSTLEIQRTEQGDSAMYLCASSTGTSNTEAFFGQGTRLTVV.

The V call is TRBV2, the J call TRBJ2-1; D may be TRBD1 (5 bases). The germline V and J ends were trimmed by 7 bases and 9 bases, with 22 bases remaining between them. The CDR3 covers 15 residues. CDR1 and CDR2 (germline): SNHLY, FYNNEI. The DNA for the CDR3 is TGTGCCAGCAATCGCCCGGTCCAGGACATGGTTGAGCAGTTCTTC. It specifies CASNRPVQDMVEQFF.

J is TRBJ2-3 and V is TRBV7-6; 8 bases line up with TRBD1. Looked up from germline, CDR1 is SGHVS and CDR2 is FNYEAQ. With 1 base clipped from V and 5 bases from J, the junction kept 5 bases outside the gene matches. This CDR3 is built from 15 residues. CDR3 in amino acids: CASSLEQGARDTQYF. CDR3 bases: TGTGCCAGCAGCTTAGAGCAGGGGGCTAGAGATACGCAGTATTTT. Full variable domain (rest looked up from reference TRBV7-6 and TRBJ2-3): GAGVSQSPRYKVTKRGQDVALRCDPISGHVSLYWYRQALGQGPEFLTYFNYEAQQDKSGLPNDRFSAERPEGSISTLTIQRTEQRDSAMYRCASSLEQGARDTQYFGPGTRLTVL.

The chain has TRBV13 and TRBJ2-2; D call uncertain. Germline CDR1 and CDR2: PRHDT and FYEKMQ (reference sequence). Trimming removed 6 bases at V and 6 bases at J, with 5 bases between. The CDR3 is 11 amino acids. CDR3 nucleotides: TGTGCCAGCAGTGCGGCCGGGGAGCTGTTTTTT. Its translation: CASSAAGELFF.

The chain recombines TRBV7-8 with TRBJ1-1; D is perhaps TRBD1 (6 bases). This CDR3 has 15 amino acids. V was shortened by 5 bases and J by 3 bases, with 16 bases between the two germline ends. Germline CDR1 SGHVS, CDR2 FQNEAQ. This chain's CDR3 is CASSPSWGADTEAFF. The CDR3 DNA follows: TGTGCCAGCAGCCCATCATGGGGGGCGGACACTGAAGCTTTCTTT.

The gene calls are TRBV6-5 and TRBJ2-7, with D possibly TRBD1 on 5 matching bases. Deletions cut 2 bases from V and 2 bases from J, with 13 bases between. The V gene's germline CDR1 is MNHEY and CDR2 SVGAGI. This CDR3 is built from 15 residues. The CDR3 spells CASSYGPGPAYEQYF. DNA of the CDR3: TGTGCCAGCAGTTACGGCCCAGGGCCAGCCTACGAGCAGTACTTC.

The chain couples TRBV10-3 to TRBJ1-1; D gene uncertain. CDR1 ENHRY and CDR2 SYGVKD come from the germline V gene. Between the trimmed V and J ends, which lost 3 bases and 1 base, there was a span of 12 bases. The CDR3 sequence is 15 residues long. CDR3 loop: CAISEEGEGNTEAFF. The CDR3 coding sequence is TGTGCCATCAGTGAAGAGGGAGAGGGGAACACTGAAGCTTTCTTT.

The CDR3, as DNA: TGTGCCAGTAGTATTCCGACCATGAACACTGAAGCTTTCTTT. Its translation is CASSIPTMNTEAFF. The chain recombines TRBV19 with TRBJ1-1; D not resolved. V was cut by 3 bases and J by 0 bases, with 8 bases left in between. Germline V gene sequence: CDR1 LNHDA, CDR2 SQIVND (reference sequence). The CDR3 extends over 14 amino acids.

The V and J genes are TRBV5-4 and TRBJ1-2; D is possibly TRBD1 (6 bases). The V end lost 1 base, the J end lost 3 bases, and 16 bases lay between the germline ends. This CDR3 has 16 residues. Germline V gene sequence: CDR1 SGHNT, CDR2 YYREEE (reference sequence). CDR3 protein: CASSLSRAGGYYGYTF. In DNA form, the CDR3 reads TGTGCCAGCAGCTTGAGCAGAGCTGGGGGCTACTATGGCTACACCTTC.

The chain recombines TRBV9 with TRBJ1-4; D gene uncertain. V dropped 2 bases and J dropped 2 bases, with 10 bases sitting between them. This CDR3 comprises 15 residues. Germline values: CDR1 SGDLS, CDR2 YYNGEE. CDR3 DNA sequence: TGTGCCAGCAGCGTGGCCCCCCCCACTAATGAAAAACTGTTTTTT. It translates to CASSVAPPTNEKLFF.

The sample holds many counts of this clone. V and J are TRBV21-1 and TRBJ1-6. TRBV21-1 is a pseudogene segment. The CDR3 length is 19 residues. CDR3 sequence reads: CASSKEGGRSSSYNSPLHF. The CDR3 coding sequence is TGTGCCAGCAGCAAGGAAGGGGGGCGATCGAGCTCCTATAATTCACCCCTCCACTTT.

V is TRBV5-8 and J is TRBJ1-6; D possibly corresponds to TRBD1 (5 bases). The germline CDR1 and CDR2 sequences are SGHTS and YDEGEE. The ends were cut back, 0 bases at V and 8 bases at J, with 12 bases in the middle. CDR3 size: 15 residues. The CDR3, as DNA: TGTGCCAGCAGCTTGGGGACAACAGCAGATTCACCCCTCCACTTT. It is translated as CASSLGTTADSPLHF. The variable domain in full, with the rest retrieved from reference TRBV5-8 and TRBJ1-6, is EAGVTQSPTHLIKTRGQQATLRCSPISGHTSVYWYQQALGLGLQFLLWYDEGEERNRGNFPPRFSGRQFPNYSSELNVNALELEDSALYLCASSLGTTADSPLHFGNGTRLTVT.